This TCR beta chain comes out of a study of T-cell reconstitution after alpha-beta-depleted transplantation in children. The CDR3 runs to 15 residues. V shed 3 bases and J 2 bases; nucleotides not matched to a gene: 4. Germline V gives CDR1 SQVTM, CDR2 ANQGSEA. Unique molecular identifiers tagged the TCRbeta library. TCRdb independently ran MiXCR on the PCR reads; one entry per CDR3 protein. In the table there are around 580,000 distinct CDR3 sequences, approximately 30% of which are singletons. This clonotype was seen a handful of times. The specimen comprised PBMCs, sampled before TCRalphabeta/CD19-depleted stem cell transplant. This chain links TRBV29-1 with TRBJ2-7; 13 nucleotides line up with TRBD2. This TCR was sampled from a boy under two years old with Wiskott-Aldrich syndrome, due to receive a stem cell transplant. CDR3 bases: TGCAGCGTTGAGGAAGGGACTAGCGGGGCCTACGAGCAGTACTTC. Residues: CSVEEGTSGAYEQYF.